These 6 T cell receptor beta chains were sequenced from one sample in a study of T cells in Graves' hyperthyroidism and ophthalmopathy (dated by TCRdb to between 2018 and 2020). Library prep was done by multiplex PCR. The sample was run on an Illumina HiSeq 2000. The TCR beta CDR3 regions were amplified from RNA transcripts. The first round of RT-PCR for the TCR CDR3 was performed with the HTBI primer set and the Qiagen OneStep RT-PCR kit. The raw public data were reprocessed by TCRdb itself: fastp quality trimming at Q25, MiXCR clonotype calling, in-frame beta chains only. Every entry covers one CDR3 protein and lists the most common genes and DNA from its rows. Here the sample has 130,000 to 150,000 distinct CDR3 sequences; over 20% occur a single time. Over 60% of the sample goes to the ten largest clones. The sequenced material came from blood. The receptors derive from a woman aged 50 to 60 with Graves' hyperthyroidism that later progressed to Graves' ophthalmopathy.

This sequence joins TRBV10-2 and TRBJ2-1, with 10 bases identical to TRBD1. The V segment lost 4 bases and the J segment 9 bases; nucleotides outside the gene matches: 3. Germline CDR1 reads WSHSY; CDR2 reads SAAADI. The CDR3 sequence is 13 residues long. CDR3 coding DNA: TGCGCCAGCAGTGTGACAGGGGGCTGTGAGCAGTTCTTC. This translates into CASSVTGGCEQFF.

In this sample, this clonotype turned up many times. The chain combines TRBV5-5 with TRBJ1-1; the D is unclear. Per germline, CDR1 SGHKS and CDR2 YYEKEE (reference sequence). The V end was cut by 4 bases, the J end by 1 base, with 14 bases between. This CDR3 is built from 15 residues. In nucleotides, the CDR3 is TGTGCCAGCAGCCCAAGAGGAGGACCGAACACTGAAGCTTTCTTT. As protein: CASSPRGGPNTEAFF.

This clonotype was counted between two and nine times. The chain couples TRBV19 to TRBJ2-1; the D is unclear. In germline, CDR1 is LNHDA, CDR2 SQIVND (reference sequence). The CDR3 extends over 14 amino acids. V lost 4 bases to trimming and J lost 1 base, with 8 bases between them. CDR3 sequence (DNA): TGTGCCAGTAGTACGATTGGTTCCTACAATGAGCAGTTCTTC. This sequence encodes CASSTIGSYNEQFF.

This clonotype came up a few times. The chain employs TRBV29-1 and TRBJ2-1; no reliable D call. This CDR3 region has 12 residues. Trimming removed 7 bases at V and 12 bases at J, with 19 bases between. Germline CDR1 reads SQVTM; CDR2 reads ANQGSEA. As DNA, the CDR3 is TGCAGCGCCCTCGGGTGGGTTTGGGGGCAGTTCTTC. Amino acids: CSALGWVWGQFF.

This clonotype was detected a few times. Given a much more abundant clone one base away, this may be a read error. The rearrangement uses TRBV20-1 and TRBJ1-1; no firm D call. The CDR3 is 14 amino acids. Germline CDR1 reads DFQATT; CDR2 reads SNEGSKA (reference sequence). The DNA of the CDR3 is TGCAGTGCTTCCAAAATTGCGGGCCGCACTGAAGCTCTCTTT. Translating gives CSASKIAGRTEALF.

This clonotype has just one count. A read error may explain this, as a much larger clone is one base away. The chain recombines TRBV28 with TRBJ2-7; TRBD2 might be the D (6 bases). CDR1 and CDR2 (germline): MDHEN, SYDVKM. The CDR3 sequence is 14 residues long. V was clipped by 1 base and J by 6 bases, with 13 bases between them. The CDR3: CASSLSRRVGEQYF. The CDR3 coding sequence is TGTGCCAGCAGTTTATCGCGGAGGGTCGGCGAGCAGTACTTC.